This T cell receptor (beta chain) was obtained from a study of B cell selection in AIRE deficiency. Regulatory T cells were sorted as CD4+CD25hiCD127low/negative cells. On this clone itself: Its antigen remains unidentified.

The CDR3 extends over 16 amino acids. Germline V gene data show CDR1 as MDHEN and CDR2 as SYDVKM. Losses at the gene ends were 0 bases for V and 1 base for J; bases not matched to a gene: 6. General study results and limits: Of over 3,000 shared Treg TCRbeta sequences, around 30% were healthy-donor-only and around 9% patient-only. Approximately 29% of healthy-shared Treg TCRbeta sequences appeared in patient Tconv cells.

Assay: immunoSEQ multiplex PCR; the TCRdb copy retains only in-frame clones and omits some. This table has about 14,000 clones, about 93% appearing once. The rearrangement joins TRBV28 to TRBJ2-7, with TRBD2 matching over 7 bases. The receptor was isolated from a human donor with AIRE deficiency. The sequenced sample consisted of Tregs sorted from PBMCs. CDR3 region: CASSLWIGGGSYEQYF. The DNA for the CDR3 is TGTGCCAGCAGTTTATGGATCGGGGGAGGGTCCTACGAGCAGTACTTC.